This TCR beta chain derives from a study of CD8 T cells in Susac syndrome. The RNA, roughly 0.5 to 1 ug, was put through reverse transcription using random hexamers. TCRdb reprocessed the immunoSEQ multiplex PCR reads with MiXCR, giving one entry per CDR3 protein. This table has hundreds of thousands of distinct CDR3 sequences, 85% to 95% appearing once. This CDR3 spans 17 amino acids. Germline V gives CDR1 LNHDA, CDR2 SQIVND (reference sequence). Trimming cost V 4 bases and J 8 bases; bases outside gene matches: 14. The chain links TRBV19 to TRBJ2-1; 10 bases are shared with TRBD2. The source material was CD4+ T cells from PBMCs. The sequence was collected from a human donor with multiple sclerosis. CDR3: CASSTAPSGSEGYEQFF. CDR3 nucleotide sequence: TGTGCCAGTAGTACAGCACCTAGCGGGAGTGAGGGCTATGAGCAGTTCTTC.